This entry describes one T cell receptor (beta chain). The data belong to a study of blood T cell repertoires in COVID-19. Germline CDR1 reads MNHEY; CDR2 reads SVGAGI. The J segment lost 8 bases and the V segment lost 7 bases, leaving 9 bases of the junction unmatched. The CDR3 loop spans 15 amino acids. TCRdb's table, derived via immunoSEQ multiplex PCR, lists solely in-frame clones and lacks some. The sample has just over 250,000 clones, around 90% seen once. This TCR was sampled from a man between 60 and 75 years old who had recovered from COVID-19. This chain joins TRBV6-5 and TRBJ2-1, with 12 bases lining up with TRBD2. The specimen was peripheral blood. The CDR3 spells CASTQRTSGVDEQFF. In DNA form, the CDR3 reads TGTGCCAGCACCCAGAGGACTAGCGGGGTGGATGAGCAGTTCTTC.